This T cell receptor beta chain was profiled in a study of cytomegalovirus exposure and HLA in healthy donors. Findings and caveats of the study: Per a prior analysis, the majority of TCR beta V segments were productive roughly 87% or roughly 30% of the time. Trimming of TCR beta V- and J-genes showed a link, identified in a later analysis, to a missense DCLRE1C variant. In a later analysis, TCR association rates varied by HLA locus: DRB1 most, HLA-C fewest. A later analysis appeared to link common viral pathogens to several of the most significant clusters.

V lost 6 bases to trimming and J lost 10 bases, with 12 bases between them. This CDR3 is 12 amino acids long. Germline CDR1 and CDR2: SGHAT and FQNNGV. PCR primers comprised 60 Vbeta and 13 Jbeta primers. TCRdb keeps only in-frame clones here, not all; method: immunoSEQ multiplex PCR. The sample consists of over 85,000 clones, 63% of them appearing once. About this clone: No antigen is known for it.

The chain employs TRBV11-2 and TRBJ1-4, with a weak D call TRBD1 (6 bases). This clonotype was sampled from a human donor in good health. Input material: PBMCs. This CDR3 is CASRTGHGKLFF. The CDR3 DNA sequence: TGTGCCAGCAGGACGGGACATGGAAAACTGTTTTTT.